The TCR beta chain under discussion was sequenced for a study of T cells expressing NK-cell markers (dated by TCRdb to 2018 to 2021). In the study overall: In sorted CD3+CD56+NKG2C+, CD3+CD56+NKG2C- and CD3+CD56-NKG2C+ T-cell subsets from about 8 donors, TCR beta-chain repertoires were profiled. Seven of the eight sequenced donors were HCMV-seropositive and one was HCMV-seronegative. The study sequenced eight donors, all healthy volunteers chosen at random: three men and five women. Sequencing of the libraries produced 2 x 150 bp reads on Illumina HiSeq 2000/2500, MiSeq or NextSeq. The paper as a whole reports these results and caveats: Those dominant clonotypes were again the most abundant among CD3+CD56-NKG2C+ cells in a handful of donors, at about 25-60.1%. Whether the expanded NKG2C-expressing T cell clones were specific for HCMV antigens remained unclear. In over 5 donors, the dominant CD3+CD56+NKG2C+ clonotypes were among the top 10 CD8+ clonotypes and accounted for roughly 1.0-7.0% of CD8+ T cells.

Including the terminal cysteine and phenylalanine, the CDR3 comprises 15 residues. This entry has no DNA. The germline V gene gives CDR1 as MNHEY and CDR2 as SVGEGT. On this clonotype: No cognate antigen has been identified for it.

Instrument used: Illumina HiSeq 2000. 5'RACE template switching, by which a universal primer site and unique molecular identifiers were added, was used to make TCR beta cDNA libraries. Priming for cDNA synthesis came from the TCR beta constant segment, and two successive PCR amplification steps followed. As for the authors' bioinformatics: MIGEC handled demultiplexing of the reads and grouping by UMI, while MiTCR was used to assemble and quantify clonotypes. To exclude erroneous sequences, only TCR cDNA sequences supported by at least two reads were retained. Downstream repertoire analysis used the tcR package, and clonotypes were matched across fractions by CDR3 nucleotide sequence plus V segment. VDJmatch was used to annotate antigen specificity against VDJdb, with one amino acid substitution allowed in CDR3. Each CDR3 protein sequence appears as one entry after TCRdb reprocessed the reads, and no DNA is included. V and J calls and clone size were set by TCRdb, not the authors. The table of this sample itemizes hundreds of thousands of distinct CDR3 sequences. The ten largest clones add up to about 3.6% of the sample.

A commercial ELISA kit detecting HCMV-specific IgG in serum was used to determine HCMV serostatus. Ficoll density gradient centrifugation was used to isolate peripheral blood mononuclear cells from blood. The chain joins TRBV6-2 or TRBV6-3 to TRBJ2-1; the D gene TCRdb calls, TRBD2, cannot be checked with no DNA. This clonotype was obtained from a young man in good health. Donor details come from another sample of the same person, matched by shared clones. Sequenced: blood T cells: a sorted CD56 or NKG2C T cell subset, CD4+ or CD8+ T cells, or bulk PBMC T cells (not recorded which). CDR3 sequence: CASSYWGTSNNEQFF.